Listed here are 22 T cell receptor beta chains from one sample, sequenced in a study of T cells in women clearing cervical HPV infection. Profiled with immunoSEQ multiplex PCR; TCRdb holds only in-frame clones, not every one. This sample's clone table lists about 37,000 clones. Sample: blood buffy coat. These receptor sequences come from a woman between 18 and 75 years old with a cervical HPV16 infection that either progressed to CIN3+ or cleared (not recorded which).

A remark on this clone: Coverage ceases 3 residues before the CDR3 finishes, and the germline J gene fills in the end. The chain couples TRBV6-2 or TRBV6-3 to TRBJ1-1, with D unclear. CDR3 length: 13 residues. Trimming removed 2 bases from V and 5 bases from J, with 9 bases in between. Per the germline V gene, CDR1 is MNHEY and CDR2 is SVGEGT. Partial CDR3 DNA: TGTGCCAGCAGTTACGGTACGGGGACTGAA. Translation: CASSYGTGTE. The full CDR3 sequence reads CASSYGTGTEAFF.

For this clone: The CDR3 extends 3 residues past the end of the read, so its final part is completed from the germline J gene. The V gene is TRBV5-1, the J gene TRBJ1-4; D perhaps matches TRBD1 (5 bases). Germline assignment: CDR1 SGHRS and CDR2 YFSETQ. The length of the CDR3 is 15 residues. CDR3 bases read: TGCGCCAGCAGCTCCAACAGGAACTATAATTCACCA. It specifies CASSSNRNYNSP. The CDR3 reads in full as CASSSNRNYNSPLFF.

Incomplete CDR3 DNA: TGTGCCAGCAGCCAAGACAGGGGGTTGACAGATACG. It encodes CASSQDRGLTDT. The CDR3 in full is CASSQDRGLTDTQYF. The chain links TRBV5-6 to TRBJ2-3; 9 nucleotides agree with TRBD1. The sequence runs out 3 residues before the end of the CDR3; the remainder is reconstructed from the germline J gene. Per the germline V gene, CDR1 is SGHDT and CDR2 is YYEEEE. J gave up 3 bases and V 4 bases, and 6 bases lay outside the gene matches. CDR3 length: 15 residues.

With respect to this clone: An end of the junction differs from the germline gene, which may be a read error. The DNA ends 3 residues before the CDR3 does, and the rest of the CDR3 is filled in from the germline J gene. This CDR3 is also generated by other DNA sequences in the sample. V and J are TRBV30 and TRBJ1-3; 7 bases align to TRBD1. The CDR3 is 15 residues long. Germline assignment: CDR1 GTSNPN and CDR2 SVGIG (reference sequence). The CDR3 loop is CAWSRTGAAGNTIYF. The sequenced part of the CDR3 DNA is TGTGCCTGGAGTCGAACAGGGGCGGCTGGAAACACA.

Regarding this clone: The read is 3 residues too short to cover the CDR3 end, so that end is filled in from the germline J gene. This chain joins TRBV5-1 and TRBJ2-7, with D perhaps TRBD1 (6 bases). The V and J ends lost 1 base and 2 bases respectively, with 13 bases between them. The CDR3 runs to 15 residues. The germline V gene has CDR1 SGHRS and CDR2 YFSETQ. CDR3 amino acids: CASSLTGTYAYEQYF. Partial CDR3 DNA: TGCGCCAGCAGCTTGACCGGGACATACGCCTACGAG.

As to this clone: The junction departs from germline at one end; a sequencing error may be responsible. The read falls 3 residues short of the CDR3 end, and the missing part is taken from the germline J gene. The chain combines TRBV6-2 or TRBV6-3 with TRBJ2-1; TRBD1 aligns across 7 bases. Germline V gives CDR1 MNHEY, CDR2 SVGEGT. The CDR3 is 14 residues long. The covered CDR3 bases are TGTGCCACCAGTCGACAGGGCGGATACAATGAG. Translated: CATSRQGGYNE. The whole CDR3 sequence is CATSRQGGYNEQFF.

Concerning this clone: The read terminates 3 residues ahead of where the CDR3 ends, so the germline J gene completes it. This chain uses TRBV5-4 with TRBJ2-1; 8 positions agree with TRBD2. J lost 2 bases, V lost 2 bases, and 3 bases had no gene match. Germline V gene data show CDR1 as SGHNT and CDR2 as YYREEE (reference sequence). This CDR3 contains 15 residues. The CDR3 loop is CASSLRGGTYNEQFF. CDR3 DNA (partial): TGTGCCAGCAGCTTACGGGGGGGGACCTACAATGAG. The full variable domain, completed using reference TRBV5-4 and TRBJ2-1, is ETGVTQSPTHLIKTRGQQVTLRCSSQSGHNTVSWYQQALGQGPQFIFQYYREEENGRGNFPPRFSGLQFPNYSSELNVNALELDDSALYLCASSLRGGTYNEQFFGPGTRLTVL.

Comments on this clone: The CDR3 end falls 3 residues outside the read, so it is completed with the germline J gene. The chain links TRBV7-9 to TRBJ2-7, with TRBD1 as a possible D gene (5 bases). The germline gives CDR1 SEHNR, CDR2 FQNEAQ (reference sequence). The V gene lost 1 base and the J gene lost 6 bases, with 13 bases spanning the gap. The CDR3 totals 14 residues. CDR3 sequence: CASSLGAGSGEQYF. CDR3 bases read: TGTGCCAGCAGCTTAGGGGCAGGGTCGGGCGAG.

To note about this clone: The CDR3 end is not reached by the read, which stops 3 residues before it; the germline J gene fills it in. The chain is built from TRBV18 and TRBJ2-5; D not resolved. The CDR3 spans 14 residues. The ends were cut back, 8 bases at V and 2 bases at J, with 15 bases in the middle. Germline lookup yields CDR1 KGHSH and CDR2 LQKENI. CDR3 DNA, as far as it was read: TGTGCCAGCGCCGGTGACATAGTACAAGAGACC. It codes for CASAGDIVQET. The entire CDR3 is CASAGDIVQETQYF. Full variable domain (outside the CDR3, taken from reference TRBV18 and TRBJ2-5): NAGVMQNPRHLVRRRGQEARLRCSPMKGHSHVYWYRQLPEEGLKFMVYLQKENIIDESGMPKERFSAEFPKEGPSILRIQQVVRGDSAAYFCASAGDIVQETQYFGPGTRLLVL.

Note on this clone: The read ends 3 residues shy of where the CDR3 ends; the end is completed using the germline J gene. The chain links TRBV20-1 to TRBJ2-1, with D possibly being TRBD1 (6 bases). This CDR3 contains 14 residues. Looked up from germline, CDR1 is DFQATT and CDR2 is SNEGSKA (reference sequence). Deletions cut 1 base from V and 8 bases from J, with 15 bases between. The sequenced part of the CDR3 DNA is TGCAGTGCTAGAGGGGGGACAAACTTCGATGAG. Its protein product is CSARGGTNFDE. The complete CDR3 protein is CSARGGTNFDEQFF.

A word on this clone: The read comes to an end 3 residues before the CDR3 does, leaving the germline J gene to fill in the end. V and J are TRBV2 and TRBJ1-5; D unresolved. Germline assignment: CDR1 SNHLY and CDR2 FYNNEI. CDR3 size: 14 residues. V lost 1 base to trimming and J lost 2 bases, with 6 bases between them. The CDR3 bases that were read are TGTGCCAGCAGTGAAGTGAGGGGCAATCAGCCC. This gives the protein CASSEVRGNQP. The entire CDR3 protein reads CASSEVRGNQPQHF.

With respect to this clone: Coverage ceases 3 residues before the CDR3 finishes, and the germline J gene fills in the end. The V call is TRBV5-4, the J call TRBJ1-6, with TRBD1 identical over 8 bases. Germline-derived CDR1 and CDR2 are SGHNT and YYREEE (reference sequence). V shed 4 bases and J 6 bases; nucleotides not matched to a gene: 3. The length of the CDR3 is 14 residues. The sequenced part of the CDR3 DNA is TGTGCCAGCAGCCCCGACAGGGGTAATTCACCC. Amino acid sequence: CASSPDRGNSP. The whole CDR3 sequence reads CASSPDRGNSPLHF.

The covered CDR3 bases are TGTGCCAGTAAGGACGGGCAGGGGGAGAATTCACCA. Residues: CASKDGQGENSP. The entire CDR3 sequence reads CASKDGQGENSPLFF. The rearrangement uses TRBV19 and TRBJ1-4; 7 nucleotides align to TRBD1. The CDR3 goes on 3 residues after the read ends, and that part is filled in from the germline J gene. The germline V gene has CDR1 LNHDA and CDR2 SQIVND (reference sequence). CDR3 length equals 15 residues.

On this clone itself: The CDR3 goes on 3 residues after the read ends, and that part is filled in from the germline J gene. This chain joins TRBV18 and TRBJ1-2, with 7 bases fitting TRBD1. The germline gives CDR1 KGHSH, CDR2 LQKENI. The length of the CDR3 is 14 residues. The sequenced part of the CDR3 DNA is TGTGCCAGCTCACCTCCGGACAGGAGAGATACC. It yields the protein CASSPPDRRDT. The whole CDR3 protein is CASSPPDRRDTYTF.

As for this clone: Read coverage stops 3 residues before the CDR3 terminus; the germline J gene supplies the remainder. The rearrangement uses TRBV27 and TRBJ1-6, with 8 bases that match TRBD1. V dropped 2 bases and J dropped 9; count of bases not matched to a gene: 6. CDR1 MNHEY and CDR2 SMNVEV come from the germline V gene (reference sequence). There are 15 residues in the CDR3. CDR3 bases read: TGTGCCAGCAGTTTAGGGACAGGCTACGGTTCACCC. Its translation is CASSLGTGYGSP. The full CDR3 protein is CASSLGTGYGSPLHF.

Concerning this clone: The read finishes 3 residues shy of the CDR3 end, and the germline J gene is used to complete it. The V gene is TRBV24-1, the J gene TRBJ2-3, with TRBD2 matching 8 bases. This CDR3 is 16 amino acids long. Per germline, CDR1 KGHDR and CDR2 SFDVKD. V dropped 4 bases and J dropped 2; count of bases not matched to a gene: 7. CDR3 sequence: CATSDPGTSSTDTQYF. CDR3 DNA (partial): TGTGCCACCAGTGACCCCGGGACTAGTTCCACAGATACG.

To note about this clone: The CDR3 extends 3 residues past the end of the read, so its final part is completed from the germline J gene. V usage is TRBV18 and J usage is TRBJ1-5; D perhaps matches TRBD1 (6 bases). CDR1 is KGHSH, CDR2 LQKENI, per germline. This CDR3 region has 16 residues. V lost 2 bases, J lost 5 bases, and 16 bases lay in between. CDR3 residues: CASSPRNSAGDQPQHF. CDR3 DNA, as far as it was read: TGTGCCAGCTCACCAAGGAATAGTGCAGGGGATCAGCCC.

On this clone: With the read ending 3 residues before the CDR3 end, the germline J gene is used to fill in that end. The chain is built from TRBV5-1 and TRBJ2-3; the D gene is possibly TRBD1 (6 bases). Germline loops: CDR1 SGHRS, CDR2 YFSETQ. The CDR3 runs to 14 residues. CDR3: CASSLVSGEETQYF. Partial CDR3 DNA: TGCGCCAGCAGCTTGGTATCAGGGGAAGAGACG.

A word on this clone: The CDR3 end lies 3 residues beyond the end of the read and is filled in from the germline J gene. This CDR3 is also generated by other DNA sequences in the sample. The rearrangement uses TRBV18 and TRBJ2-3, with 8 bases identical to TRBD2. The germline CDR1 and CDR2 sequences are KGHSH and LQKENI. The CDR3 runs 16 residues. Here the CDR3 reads CASSPPYGGGEETQYF. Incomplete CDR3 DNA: TGTGCCAGCTCACCCCCTTACGGGGGGGGCGAAGAGACG.

The DNA read from the CDR3 is TGTGCCAGCAGCTCCTACAGGGCGGCAAACATT. Amino acid sequence: CASSSYRAANI. The CDR3 reads in full as CASSSYRAANIQYF. The gene calls are TRBV7-9 and TRBJ2-4, with a tentative D call TRBD1 (6 bases). Read data end 3 residues before the CDR3 end; the end is taken from the germline J gene. The germline V and J ends were trimmed by 4 bases and 6 bases, with 13 bases remaining between them. Germline CDR1 is SEHNR and CDR2 is FQNEAQ (reference sequence). The CDR3 is 14 amino acids. Filled out from reference TRBV7-9 and TRBJ2-4, the complete variable domain reads DTGVSQNPRHKITKRGQNVTFRCDPISEHNRLYWYRQTLGQGPEFLTYFQNEAQLEKSRLLSDRFSAERPKGSFSTLEIQRTEQGDSAMYLCASSSYRAANIQYFGAGTRLSVL.

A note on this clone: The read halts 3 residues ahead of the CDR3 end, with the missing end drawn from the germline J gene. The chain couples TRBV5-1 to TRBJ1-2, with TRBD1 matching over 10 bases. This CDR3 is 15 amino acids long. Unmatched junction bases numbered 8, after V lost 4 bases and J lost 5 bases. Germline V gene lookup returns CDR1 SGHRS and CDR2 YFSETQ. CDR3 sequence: CASSPQTGGAYGYTF. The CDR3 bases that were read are TGCGCCAGCAGCCCTCAGACAGGGGGCGCTTATGGC.

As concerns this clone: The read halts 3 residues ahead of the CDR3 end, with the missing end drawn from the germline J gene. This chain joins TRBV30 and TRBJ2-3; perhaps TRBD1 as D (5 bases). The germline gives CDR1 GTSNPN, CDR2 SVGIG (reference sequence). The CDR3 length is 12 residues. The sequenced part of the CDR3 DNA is TGTGCCTGGCAGGGAAGCAATCAGCCG. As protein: CAWQGSNQP. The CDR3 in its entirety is CAWQGSNQPQYF.